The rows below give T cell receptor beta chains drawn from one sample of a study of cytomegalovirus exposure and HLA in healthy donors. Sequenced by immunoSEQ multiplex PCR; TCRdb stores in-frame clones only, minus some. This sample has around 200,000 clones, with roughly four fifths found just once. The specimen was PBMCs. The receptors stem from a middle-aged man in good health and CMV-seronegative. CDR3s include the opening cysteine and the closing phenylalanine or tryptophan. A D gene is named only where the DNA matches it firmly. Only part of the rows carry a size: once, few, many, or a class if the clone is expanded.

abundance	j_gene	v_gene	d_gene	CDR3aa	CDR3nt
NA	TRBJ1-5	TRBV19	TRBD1	CASSIRDSNQPQHF	TGTGCCAGTAGTATCCGGGACAGTAATCAGCCCCAGCATTTT
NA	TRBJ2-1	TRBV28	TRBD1	CASSSNRDRVGKNNEQFF	TGTGCCAGCAGTTCAAACCGGGACAGGGTGGGGAAAAACAATGAGCAGTTCTTC
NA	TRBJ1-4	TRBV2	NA	CASSRSQVSNEKLSF	TGTGCCAGCTCTCGGTCCCAGGTATCGAATGAAAAACTGTCTTTT
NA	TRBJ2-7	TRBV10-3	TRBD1	CAISEPGQGLNYEQYF	TGTGCCATCAGTGAGCCCGGACAGGGACTCAACTACGAGCAGTACTTC
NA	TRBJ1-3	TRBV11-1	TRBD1	CASSTPTGTNTIYF	TGTGCCAGCAGCACTCCGACAGGGACTAACACCATATATTTT
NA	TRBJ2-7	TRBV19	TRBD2	CASSRPGLAGYYEQYF	TGTGCCAGTAGTCGTCCGGGACTAGCGGGATACTACGAGCAGTACTTC
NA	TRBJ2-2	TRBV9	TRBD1	CASSPPGQGVDTGELFF	TGTGCCAGCAGCCCACCGGGACAGGGGGTCGACACCGGGGAGCTGTTTTTT
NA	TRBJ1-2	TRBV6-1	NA	CASSEALTGRGYGYTF	TGTGCCAGCAGTGAAGCGCTAACAGGGAGGGGCTATGGCTACACCTTC
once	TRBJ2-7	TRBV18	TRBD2	CASSPNDGRAGEQYF	TGTGCCAGCTCACCAAATGACGGGAGGGCCGGCGAGCAGTACTTC
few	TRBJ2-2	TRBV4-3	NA	CASSKTGQVNTGELFF	TGCGCCAGCAGCAAGACCGGACAAGTGAACACCGGGGAGCTGTTTTTT
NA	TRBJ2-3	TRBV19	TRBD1	CASNPRTGSLADTQYF	TGTGCCAGTAACCCTAGGACAGGGTCTTTGGCAGATACGCAGTATTTT
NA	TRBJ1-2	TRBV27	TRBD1	CASSPRRGGGYGYTF	TGTGCCAGCAGTCCCCGAAGAGGGGGCGGCTATGGCTACACCTTC
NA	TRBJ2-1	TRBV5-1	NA	CASSLVTLEGGEQFF	TGCGCCAGCAGCTTGGTAACTCTCGAAGGGGGTGAGCAGTTCTTC
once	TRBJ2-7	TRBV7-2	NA	CASSLILGYEQYF	TGTGCCAGCAGCCTGATACTAGGATACGAGCAGTACTTC
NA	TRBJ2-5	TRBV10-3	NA	CAISDLPWEQYF	TGTGCCATCAGTGACCTCCCCTGGGAGCAGTACTTC
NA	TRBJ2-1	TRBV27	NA	CASSSGSGIQALRNEQFF	TGTGCCAGCAGTAGTGGTAGCGGAATACAGGCTTTGAGGAATGAGCAGTTCTTC
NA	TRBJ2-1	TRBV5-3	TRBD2	CARSLAGAGVPPSSYNEQFF	TGTGCCAGAAGCTTGGCCGGGGCGGGAGTCCCTCCTAGCTCCTACAATGAGCAGTTCTTC
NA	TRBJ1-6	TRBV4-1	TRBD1	CASSSRDRVNSPLHF	TGCGCCAGCAGCTCCCGGGACAGGGTGAATTCACCCCTCCACTTT
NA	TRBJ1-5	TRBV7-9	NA	CSSSFGSQPQHF	TGTTCCAGCAGCTTCGGGAGTCAGCCCCAGCATTTT
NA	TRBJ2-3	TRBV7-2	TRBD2	CASSLQTSGGRDTQYF	TGTGCCAGCAGCTTGCAAACTAGCGGGGGGCGAGATACGCAGTATTTT
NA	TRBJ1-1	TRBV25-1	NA	CASSDNILRARTEAFF	TGTGCCAGCAGTGACAATATCTTGAGGGCCCGCACTGAAGCTTTCTTT
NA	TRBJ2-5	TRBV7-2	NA	CASSLATSPGQETQYF	TGTGCCAGCAGCTTAGCCACATCGCCGGGCCAAGAGACCCAGTACTTC
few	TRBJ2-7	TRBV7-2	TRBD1	CASRSLGQGSYEQYF	TGTGCCAGCAGGTCATTGGGACAGGGTTCCTACGAGCAGTACTTC
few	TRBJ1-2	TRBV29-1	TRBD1	CSVEAVQGANGYTF	TGCAGCGTTGAAGCTGTACAGGGGGCCAATGGCTACACCTTC
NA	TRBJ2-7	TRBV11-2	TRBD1	CASSLETGTYEQYF	TGTGCCAGCAGCTTAGAGACAGGGACCTACGAGCAGTACTTC
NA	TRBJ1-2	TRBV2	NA	CASSEEPGRLNYGYTF	TGTGCCAGCAGTGAAGAGCCAGGGCGGTTGAACTATGGCTACACCTTC
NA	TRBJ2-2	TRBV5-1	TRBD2	CASSNPSGRSTGELFF	TGCGCCAGCAGCAACCCTAGCGGGAGATCCACCGGGGAGCTGTTTTTT
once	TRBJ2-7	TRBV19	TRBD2	CASSREGTSGSSYEQYF	TGTGCCAGTTCCAGAGAGGGGACTAGCGGGAGTTCTTACGAGCAGTACTTC
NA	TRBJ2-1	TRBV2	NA	CASSGRQPGDEQFF	TGTGCCAGCAGCGGGAGACAGCCGGGGGATGAGCAGTTCTTC
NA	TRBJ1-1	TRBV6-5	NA	CASIGGGNTEAFF	TGTGCCAGCATCGGGGGAGGAAACACTGAAGCTTTCTTT
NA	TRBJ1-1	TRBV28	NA	CASSAGTGSTEAFF	TGTGCCAGCAGTGCAGGAACAGGGTCCACTGAAGCTTTCTTT
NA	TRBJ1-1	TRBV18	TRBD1	CASSPRTGGGLDTEAFF	TGTGCCAGCTCACCAAGGACAGGGGGCGGGCTGGACACTGAAGCTTTCTTT
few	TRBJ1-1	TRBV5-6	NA	CASSFRHLNTEAFF	TGTGCCAGCAGCTTTAGACACCTTAACACTGAAGCTTTCTTT
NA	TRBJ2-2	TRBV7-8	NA	CASSSDGLNTGELFF	TGTGCCAGCAGCTCTGATGGACTGAACACCGGGGAGCTGTTTTTT
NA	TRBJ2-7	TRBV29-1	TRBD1	CPGTRDRDYEQYF	TGCCCCGGCACCCGGGACAGGGACTACGAGCAGTACTTC